This is a list of T cell receptor beta chains from one sample in a study of beta chain features in type 1 diabetes. Produced via immunoSEQ multiplex PCR; TCRdb's table is partial and in-frame only. Among some 330,000 clones listed, roughly 13% were seen once. Source material: naive CD4+ T cells from blood. The source is a woman between 18 and 29 years old with type 1 diabetes. The CDR3 runs from the conserved cysteine through the conserved F or W. The D gene is left open where the match is weak. Size is omitted from some rows. Given values are once, few, many or a class for expanded clones.

abundance	d_gene	v_gene	j_gene	CDR3aa	CDR3nt
-	-	TRBV7-9	TRBJ2-7	CASSPAYLSYEQYF	TGTGCCAGCAGCCCCGCGTACCTATCCTACGAGCAGTACTTC
few	TRBD1	TRBV27	TRBJ1-1	CASSLGAGGMNTEAFF	TGTGCCAGCAGTCTGGGTGCAGGGGGAATGAACACTGAAGCTTTCTTT
-	TRBD2	TRBV7-2	TRBJ2-1	CASRRLASYNEQFF	TGTGCCAGCAGACGACTAGCCTCCTACAATGAGCAGTTCTTC
few	TRBD1	TRBV28	TRBJ2-7	CASSNPGQGAYEQYF	TGTGCCAGCAGTAACCCGGGACAGGGGGCTTACGAGCAGTACTTC
few	TRBD2	TRBV7-2	TRBJ2-1	CASSLVQRGNEQFF	TGTGCCAGCAGCTTAGTCCAGCGGGGCAATGAGCAGTTCTTC
few	TRBD1	TRBV14	TRBJ1-4	CASSQEGQRKLFF	TGTGCCAGCAGCCAAGAGGGACAGCGGAAACTGTTTTTT
few	-	TRBV28	TRBJ2-7	CASSLRLGNSYEQYF	TGTGCCAGCAGTCTCAGACTAGGAAACTCCTACGAGCAGTACTTC
-	-	TRBV18	TRBJ1-2	CASSPSELGGYTF	TGTGCCAGCTCACCGTCCGAGCTCGGGGGCTACACCTTC
few	TRBD1	TRBV19	TRBJ1-6	CASSDRASPLHF	TGTGCCAGTAGTGACAGGGCGTCACCCCTCCACTTT
-	-	TRBV2	TRBJ2-7	CASSSNYEQYF	TGTGCCAGCAGTTCCAATTACGAGCAGTACTTC
-	-	TRBV9	TRBJ1-2	CASSVVGDYGYTF	TGTGCCAGCAGCGTAGTGGGAGACTATGGCTACACCTTC
-	-	TRBV7-9	TRBJ2-3	CASSLVGAVATDTQYF	TGTGCCAGCAGCTTAGTAGGGGCGGTCGCCACAGATACGCAGTATTTT
few	-	TRBV29-1	TRBJ1-2	CSVEEQAGMHGYTF	TGCAGCGTTGAAGAACAGGCAGGGATGCATGGCTACACCTTC
few	-	TRBV7-9	TRBJ2-5	CASSLGGKQETQYF	TGTGCCAGCAGCTTAGGAGGGAAGCAAGAGACCCAGTACTTC
few	-	TRBV7-2	TRBJ2-6	CASSLGLDSLANVLTF	TGTGCCAGCAGCTTAGGTCTGGACAGCTTGGCCAACGTCCTGACTTTC
-	-	TRBV27	TRBJ2-4	CASSLSRKNIQYF	TGTGCCAGCAGTCTCTCCAGGAAAAACATTCAGTACTTC
-	-	TRBV7-9	TRBJ2-7	CASSSPAQLGAYEQYF	TGTGCCAGCAGCTCACCTGCACAGCTAGGGGCCTACGAGCAGTACTTC
few	-	TRBV19	TRBJ1-1	CASEQGRETEAFF	TGTGCCAGTGAACAGGGCAGGGAGACTGAAGCTTTCTTT
-	TRBD1	TRBV27	TRBJ1-1	CASSYRGQSLGEAFF	TGTGCCAGCAGTTACAGGGGGCAGTCTCTCGGTGAAGCTTTCTTT
-	-	TRBV25-1	TRBJ1-1	CASSGEPLEGEAFF	TGTGCCAGCAGTGGCGAACCATTGGAGGGTGAAGCTTTCTTT
-	-	TRBV29-1	TRBJ1-5	CSVTDRANQPQHF	TGCAGCGTTACGGACAGAGCCAATCAGCCCCAGCATTTT
-	-	TRBV7-3	TRBJ2-3	CASSQTSISTDTQYF	TGTGCCAGCAGCCAGACTAGTATAAGCACAGATACGCAGTATTTT
few	TRBD1	TRBV2	TRBJ2-1	CASAIGTARYNEQFF	TGTGCCAGCGCGATCGGGACAGCAAGATACAATGAGCAGTTCTTC
-	TRBD2	TRBV7-9	TRBJ2-5	CASSPSGLGETQYF	TGTGCCAGCAGCCCTAGCGGGTTGGGGGAGACCCAGTACTTC
few	TRBD1	TRBV9	TRBJ2-3	CASTMTGRALDTQYF	TGTGCCAGCACAATGACAGGGCGCGCTTTAGATACGCAGTATTTT
-	TRBD2	TRBV7-2	TRBJ2-7	CASSPRTSGRGYF	TGTGCCAGCAGCCCCCGGACTAGCGGGAGAGGATACTTC
-	-	TRBV27	TRBJ1-6	CASSLLSGRAGSPLHF	TGTGCCAGCAGTTTACTGTCTGGCAGGGCTGGGTCACCCCTCCACTTT
-	TRBD1	TRBV29-1	TRBJ2-3	CSVEPGQVADTQYF	TGCAGCGTAGAACCGGGACAGGTGGCAGATACGCAGTATTTT
-	-	TRBV7-6	TRBJ2-6	CASSSGQATGANVLTF	TGTGCCAGCAGCTCCGGTCAGGCCACTGGGGCCAACGTCCTGACTTTC
few	TRBD2	TRBV15	TRBJ2-3	CATSTRFSGRADTQYF	TGTGCCACCAGCACCAGATTTAGCGGGAGGGCAGATACGCAGTATTTT
few	TRBD1	TRBV27	TRBJ2-1	CASKIGQVNHNEQFF	TGTGCCAGCAAAATAGGACAGGTGAATCACAATGAGCAGTTCTTC
few	-	TRBV9	TRBJ2-5	CASSSSLGTPVTQYF	TGTGCCAGCAGCTCATCTCTGGGCACCCCGGTAACCCAGTACTTC
-	TRBD2	TRBV2	TRBJ2-7	CASRSGTSGNTYEQYF	TGTGCCAGCAGAAGCGGGACTAGCGGGAACACCTACGAGCAGTACTTC
-	-	TRBV2	TRBJ1-2	CASSASAENYGYTF	TGTGCCAGCAGTGCTAGTGCAGAGAACTATGGCTACACCTTC
-	-	TRBV28	TRBJ1-5	CATRGHVSNQPQHF	TGTGCCACCCGGGGACATGTTAGCAATCAGCCCCAGCATTTT
-	-	TRBV4-3	TRBJ1-4	CASSQEEADHEKLFF	TGCGCCAGCAGCCAAGAGGAGGCGGACCATGAAAAACTGTTTTTT
few	TRBD2	TRBV5-1	TRBJ2-1	CASSLGAGYNEQFF	TGCGCCAGCAGCTTGGGAGCGGGGTACAATGAGCAGTTCTTC
-	-	TRBV18	TRBJ2-7	CASSPTGSYEQYF	TGTGCCAGCTCACCTACAGGGTCCTACGAGCAGTACTTC
few	-	TRBV29-1	TRBJ1-2	CSVVEGSYGYTF	TGCAGCGTTGTGGAGGGTAGCTATGGCTACACCTTC
-	-	TRBV2	TRBJ1-1	CASTEVGSLAEAFF	TGTGCCAGCACGGAGGTTGGATCCTTGGCTGAAGCTTTCTTT
few	-	TRBV19	TRBJ1-4	CASIGSSEKLFF	TGTGCCAGTATCGGGTCGAGTGAAAAACTGTTTTTT
few	TRBD2	TRBV6-5	TRBJ2-1	CASSYSIAGGYNEQFF	TGTGCCAGCAGTTACTCCATAGCGGGAGGCTACAATGAGCAGTTCTTC
few	-	TRBV27	TRBJ1-1	CASSPRGYGRGLVRDTEAFF	TGTGCCAGCAGTCCCCGGGGTTATGGCAGGGGCTTGGTTAGGGACACTGAAGCTTTCTTT
few	TRBD1	TRBV4-1	TRBJ2-7	CASSLPWRDRGPSRHEQYF	TGCGCCAGCAGCCTCCCTTGGCGGGACAGGGGGCCTTCTAGGCACGAGCAGTACTTC
-	TRBD1	TRBV7-6	TRBJ2-3	CASSLSTGGTTDTQYF	TGTGCCAGCAGCTTATCCACAGGGGGTACCACAGATACGCAGTATTTT
few	-	TRBV18	TRBJ2-1	CASSPPVKGNEQFF	TGTGCCAGCTCACCACCAGTCAAGGGGAATGAGCAGTTCTTC
-	TRBD2	TRBV30	TRBJ2-1	CAWKGTSGYNEQFF	TGTGCCTGGAAAGGGACTAGCGGATACAATGAGCAGTTCTTC
few	-	TRBV30	TRBJ2-7	CAWKGAGQLGAYEQYF	TGTGCCTGGAAGGGCGCCGGACAGCTGGGCGCCTACGAGCAGTACTTC
-	-	TRBV18	TRBJ1-2	CASSPTGAPGYTF	TGTGCCAGCTCACCTACAGGAGCACCTGGCTACACCTTC